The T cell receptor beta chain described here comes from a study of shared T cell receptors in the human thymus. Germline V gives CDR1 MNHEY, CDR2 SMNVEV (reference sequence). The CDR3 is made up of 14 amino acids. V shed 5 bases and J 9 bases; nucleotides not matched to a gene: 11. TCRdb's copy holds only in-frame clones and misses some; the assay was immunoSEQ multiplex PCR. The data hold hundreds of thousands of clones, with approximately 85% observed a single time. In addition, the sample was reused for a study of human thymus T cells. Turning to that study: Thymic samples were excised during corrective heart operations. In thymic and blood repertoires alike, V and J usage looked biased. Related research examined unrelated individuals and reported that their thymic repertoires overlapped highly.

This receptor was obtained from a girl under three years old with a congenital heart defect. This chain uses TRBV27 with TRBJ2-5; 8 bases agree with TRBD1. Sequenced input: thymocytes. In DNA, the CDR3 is TGTGCCAGCAGTCTCAGGGGGCGCGGTCGACCCCAGTACTTC. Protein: CASSLRGRGRPQYF.